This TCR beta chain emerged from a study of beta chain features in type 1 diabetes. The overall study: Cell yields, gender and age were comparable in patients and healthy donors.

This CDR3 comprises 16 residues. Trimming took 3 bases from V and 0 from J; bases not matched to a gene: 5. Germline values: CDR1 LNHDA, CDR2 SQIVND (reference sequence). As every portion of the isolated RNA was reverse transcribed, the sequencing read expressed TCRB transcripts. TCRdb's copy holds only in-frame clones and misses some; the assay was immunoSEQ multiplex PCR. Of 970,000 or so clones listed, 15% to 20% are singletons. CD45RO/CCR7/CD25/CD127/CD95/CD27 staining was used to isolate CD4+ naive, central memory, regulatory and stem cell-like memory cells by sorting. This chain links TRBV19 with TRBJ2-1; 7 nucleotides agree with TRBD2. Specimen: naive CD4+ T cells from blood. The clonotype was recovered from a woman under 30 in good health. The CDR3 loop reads CASSILIAGSYNEQFF. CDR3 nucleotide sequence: TGTGCCAGTAGTATTCTTATAGCGGGCTCCTACAATGAGCAGTTCTTC.